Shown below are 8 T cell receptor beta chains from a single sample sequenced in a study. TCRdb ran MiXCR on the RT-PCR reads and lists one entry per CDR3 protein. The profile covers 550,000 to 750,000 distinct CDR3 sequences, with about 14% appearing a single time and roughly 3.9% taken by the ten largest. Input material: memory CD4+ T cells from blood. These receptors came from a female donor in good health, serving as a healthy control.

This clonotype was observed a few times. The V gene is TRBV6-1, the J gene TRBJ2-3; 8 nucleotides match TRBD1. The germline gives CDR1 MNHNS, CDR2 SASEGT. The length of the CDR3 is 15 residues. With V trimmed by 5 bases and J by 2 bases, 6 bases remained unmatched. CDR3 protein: CASSMRDRYTDTQYF. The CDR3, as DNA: TGTGCCAGCAGTATGCGGGACAGGTACACAGATACGCAGTATTTT.

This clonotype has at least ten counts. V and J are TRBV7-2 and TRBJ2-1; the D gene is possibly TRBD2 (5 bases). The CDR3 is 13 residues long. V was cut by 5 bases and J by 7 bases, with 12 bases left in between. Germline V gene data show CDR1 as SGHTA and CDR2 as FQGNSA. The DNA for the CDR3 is TGTGCCAGCAGCCTTACTCGGGGAAATGAGCAGTTCTTC. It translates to CASSLTRGNEQFF.

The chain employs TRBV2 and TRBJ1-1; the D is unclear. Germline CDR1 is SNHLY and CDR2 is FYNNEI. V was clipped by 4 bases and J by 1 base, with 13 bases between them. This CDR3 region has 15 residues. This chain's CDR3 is CASSAQRVWNTEAFF. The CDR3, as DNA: TGTGCCAGCAGTGCCCAGAGGGTCTGGAACACTGAAGCTTTCTTT.

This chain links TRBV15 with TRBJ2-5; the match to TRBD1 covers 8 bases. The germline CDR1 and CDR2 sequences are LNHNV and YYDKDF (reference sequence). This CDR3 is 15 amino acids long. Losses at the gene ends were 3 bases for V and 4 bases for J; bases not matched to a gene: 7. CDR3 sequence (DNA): TGTGCCACCAGCAGGAAGACAGGGGCCGGAGAGACCCAGTACTTC. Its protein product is CATSRKTGAGETQYF.

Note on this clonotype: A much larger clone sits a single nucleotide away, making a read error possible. CDR3 region: CASSIQGAFYDEQFF. Written as DNA, the CDR3 is TGTGCCAGCAGCATACAGGGGGCATTCTACGATGAGCAGTTCTTC. The gene calls are TRBV7-6 and TRBJ2-1; the match to TRBD1 covers 9 bases. This CDR3 is 15 amino acids long. CDR1 is SGHVS and CDR2 is FNYEAQ in the germline V gene.

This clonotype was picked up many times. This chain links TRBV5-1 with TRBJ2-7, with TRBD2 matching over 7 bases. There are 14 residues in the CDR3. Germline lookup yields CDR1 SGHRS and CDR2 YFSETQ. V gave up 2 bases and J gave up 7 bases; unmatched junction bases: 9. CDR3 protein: CASSFSGLVEEQYF. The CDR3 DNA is TGCGCCAGCAGCTTTAGCGGACTAGTTGAAGAGCAGTACTTC.

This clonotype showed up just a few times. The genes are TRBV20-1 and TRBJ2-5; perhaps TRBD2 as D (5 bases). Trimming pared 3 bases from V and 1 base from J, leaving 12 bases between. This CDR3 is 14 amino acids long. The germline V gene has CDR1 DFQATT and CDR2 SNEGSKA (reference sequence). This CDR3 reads CSASLARVQETQYF. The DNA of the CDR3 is TGCAGTGCTAGTCTCGCGCGGGTCCAAGAGACCCAGTACTTC.

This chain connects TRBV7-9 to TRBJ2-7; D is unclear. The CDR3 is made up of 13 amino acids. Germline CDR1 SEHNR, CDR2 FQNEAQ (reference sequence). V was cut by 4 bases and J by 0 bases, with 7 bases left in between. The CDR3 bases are TGTGCCAGCAGCTCGTCCAGCTCCTACGAGCAGTACTTC. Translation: CASSSSSSYEQYF. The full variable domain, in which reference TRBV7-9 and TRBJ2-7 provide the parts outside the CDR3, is DTGVSQNPRHKITKRGQNVTFRCDPISEHNRLYWYRQTLGQGPEFLTYFQNEAQLEKSRLLSDRFSAERPKGSFSTLEIQRTEQGDSAMYLCASSSSSSYEQYFGPGTRLTVT.